This TCR beta chain was captured in a study of T cell changes during pregnancy in multiple sclerosis. Sequencing was performed with immunoSEQ multiplex PCR; in TCRdb, only in-frame clones are kept and a portion is missing. The sample has under 90,000 clones, around 90% seen once. The sequence came from a female donor in good health, enrolled as a control in a pregnancy study. The sequences come from peripheral blood, collected in the second trimester of pregnancy.

CDR3 nucleotide sequence: TGCGCCAGCAACGACGTAGCCGCTCTAGAGACCCAGTACTTC. Protein product: CASNDVAALETQYF. J is TRBJ2-5 and V is TRBV5-1, with D unclear. The length of the CDR3 is 14 residues. V lost 6 bases and J 4 bases, leaving 16 bases between the germline ends. CDR1 is SGHRS, CDR2 YFSETQ, per germline.